This T cell receptor beta chain was obtained from a study of blood T cell repertoires in COVID-19 (dated by TCRdb to about 2020). For the study in its entirety: Collaborator samples came from the United States, Italy and Spain and covered acute and convalescent phases of COVID-19. Where available, HLA class I and class II types were obtained from metadata supplied by the sample provider rather than from assay-based typing. The repertoires were released in a freely available public database intended as a resource for research on the immune response to SARS-CoV-2. Subjects who had been exposed to COVID-19, were actively infected with it, or had recovered from it provided the deeply sampled blood TCRbeta repertoires that made up the dataset. The material from the prospective study consisted of cDNA or gDNA derived from T cells, B-cell-depleted T cells, or PBMCs. A de-identified subject ID, COVID-19 status, age in years and sex were almost always included in the sample metadata. The samples were drawn from two sources: the first 160 participants of the ongoing ImmuneRACE study, and over 1,000 subjects contributed by 6 global collaborators. General findings and caveats noted by the study authors: Clinical and demographic metadata were provided uncurated, with the amount varying by source and participant.

As for this clone: Its binding antigen is unknown. The junction differs from germline at one of its ends, possibly a read error.

TCRbeta CDR3 regions were amplified from genomic DNA using the immunoSEQ Assay, a bias-controlled multiplex PCR. As for how the authors treated the data: Nucleated cell counts per sample were estimated from amplification of reference gene primers within the assay. Sequence reads were collapsed and filtered to measure the absolute abundance of every unique TCRbeta CDR3 rearrangement. Productive Simpson clonality was computed per sample as the square root of Simpson's diversity index over productive rearrangements. TCRdb provides this immuneACCESS table in a form limited to in-frame rearrangements. Some clones are lacking; in checked studies, under half of them reflect an unresolved V gene, and why the rest are absent is not known. V and J calls and clone size are as listed in that table; D and trimming were resolved from the DNA. Present in this sample are 250,000 to 400,000 clones, 88% of which were seen just once. In total, the top ten clones hold approximately 1.6% of the sample.

CDR1 and CDR2, looked up from the germline V gene (reference sequence), are MNHNY and SVGAGI. The CDR3, from cysteine to phenylalanine, totals 16 residues. The only DNA kept is the CDR3, 48 bases in frame from the first base. In Seattle, one collaborating source enrolled patients while the infection was active and tracked those patients longitudinally over the course of disease. Whole blood was collected in K2EDTA tubes by collaborating institutions according to the institutions' own protocols. For TCRbeta analysis, collaborator samples were shipped as frozen whole blood, as isolated PBMCs, or as DNA extracted from either sample type.

This TCR was sampled from a young woman with COVID-19, enrolled during active disease. The chain is encoded by TRBV6-6 joined to TRBJ2-3; 9 nucleotides in the junction match TRBD1. Sequenced input: peripheral blood. The DNA sequence is as follows: TGTGCCAACAGTTATGGGACAGGGACGCAGACAGATACGCAGTATTTT. The encoded protein is CANSYGTGTQTDTQYF.